Following are 25 T cell receptor beta chains from one sample sequenced in a study of CD8 T cells in Susac syndrome. RNA was extracted with the RNeasy kit, and a quantity of 0.5 to 1 ug was reverse transcribed using random hexamers. From the immunoSEQ multiplex PCR reads, TCRdb called clonotypes with MiXCR, one entry per CDR3 protein. The table has roughly 200,000 distinct CDR3 sequences, 85% to 95% seen once. The material sequenced was CD4+ T cells from PBMCs. These receptor sequences come from a human donor in good health.

The rearrangement joins TRBV28 to TRBJ2-7; 11 bases align to TRBD2. J was trimmed by 2 bases and V by 3 bases; bases with no gene match: 6. From germline, CDR1 is MDHEN and CDR2 SYDVKM. This CDR3 is 16 amino acids long. The CDR3 DNA reads TGTGCCAGCAGTTTTCCACTAGCGGGAGTTGCCTACGAGCAGTACTTC. Translated: CASSFPLAGVAYEQYF. Filled out from reference TRBV28 and TRBJ2-7, the complete variable domain reads DVKVTQSSRYLVKRTGEKVFLECVQDMDHENMFWYRQDPGLGLRLIYFSYDVKMKEKGDIPEGYSVSREKKERFSLILESASTNQTSMYLCASSFPLAGVAYEQYFGPGTRLTVT.

The rearrangement links TRBV7-2 to TRBJ2-5; no definite D call. The CDR3 length is 12 residues. Between the trimmed V and J ends, which lost 3 bases and 4 bases, there was a span of 6 bases. CDR1 SGHTA and CDR2 FQGNSA come from the germline V gene. CDR3 sequence (DNA): TGTGCCAGCAGCTTGAACCGAGAGACCCAGTACTTC. This encodes CASSLNRETQYF.

This clonotype was detected once. The chain joins TRBV5-1 to TRBJ2-5; no reliable D call. CDR1 and CDR2 from the germline V gene are SGHRS and YFSETQ. Trimming stripped 2 bases from V and 5 bases from J, with 13 bases between. This CDR3 has 14 amino acids. The DNA of the CDR3 is TGCGCCAGCAGCTTTGACTCCATGGGGGAGACCCAGTACTTC. It specifies CASSFDSMGETQYF.

This chain uses TRBV6-2 or TRBV6-3 with TRBJ2-5; D remains ambiguous. The CDR3 runs 11 residues. The V gene's germline CDR1 is MNHEY and CDR2 SVGEGT. V lost 6 bases to trimming and J lost 7 bases, with 9 bases between them. The CDR3: CASSHLGTQYF. The CDR3 DNA is TGTGCCAGCAGCCACCTGGGGACCCAGTACTTC.

This sequence joins TRBV12-2 and TRBJ2-5; no DNA check was done on the table's D call, TRBD2. TRBV12-2 is labeled a pseudogene. CDR3 size: 14 residues. In DNA form, the CDR3 reads TGTGCAAGTCGCTCCCACCCGCCCTTGGAGACCCAGTACTTC. Amino acids: CASRSHPPLETQYF.

This sequence joins TRBV7-2 and TRBJ2-2, with 7 bases fitting TRBD1. There are 13 residues in the CDR3. V was clipped by 5 bases and J by 6 bases; unmatched bases: 3. Germline CDR1 and CDR2: SGHTA and FQGNSA. In nucleotides, the CDR3 is TGTGCCAGCAGCCCCGACAGGGCCGGGGAGCTGTTTTTT. Its translation: CASSPDRAGELFF.

The sample holds one count of this clonotype. This chain joins TRBV12-3 or TRBV12-4 and TRBJ2-3, with D possibly being TRBD2 (5 bases). V dropped 3 bases and J dropped 3 bases, with 13 bases sitting between them. The CDR3 sequence is 15 residues long. Here the CDR3 reads CASSLDIRDTDTQYF. CDR3 nucleotide sequence: TGTGCCAGCAGTTTGGATATCCGGGATACAGATACGCAGTATTTT.

J is TRBJ2-7 and V is TRBV20-1; D possibly corresponds to TRBD2 (6 bases). The CDR3 consists of 15 residues. Deletions cut 0 bases from V and 3 bases from J, with 15 bases between. The germline gives CDR1 DFQATT, CDR2 SNEGSKA (reference sequence). The CDR3 is CSARDGNSGVYEQYF. CDR3 bases: TGCAGTGCTAGAGATGGGAATTCGGGGGTCTACGAGCAGTACTTC.

The V call is TRBV29-1, the J call TRBJ2-7, with D unclear. V was cut by 8 bases and J by 2 bases, with 13 bases left in between. Germline V gives CDR1 SQVTM, CDR2 ANQGSEA. The CDR3 has 12 amino acids. This CDR3 reads CSLHRATYEQYF. CDR3 DNA sequence: TGCAGCCTCCACCGGGCCACCTACGAGCAGTACTTC.

In DNA form, the CDR3 reads TGTGCCAGCAGCTTTGCAGGCTCTGGGGCCAACGTCCTGACTTTC. It yields the protein CASSFAGSGANVLTF. The chain joins TRBV7-8 to TRBJ2-6; D gene unclear. V was shortened by 3 bases and J by 0 bases, with 6 bases between the two germline ends. There are 15 residues in the CDR3. Germline V gives CDR1 SGHVS, CDR2 FQNEAQ.

This clonotype was detected only once. V is TRBV7-9 and J is TRBJ1-4; 9 bases align to TRBD1. The CDR3 contains 13 residues. V shed 11 bases and J 8 bases; nucleotides not matched to a gene: 9. Germline V CDR1 and CDR2: SEHNR, FQNEAQ (reference sequence). CDR3 DNA sequence: TGTGCCGGCTGGGACAGGGAGGACGAAAAACTGTTTTTT. It specifies CAGWDREDEKLFF.

This chain links TRBV30 with TRBJ2-1; D call uncertain. Looked up from germline, CDR1 is GTSNPN and CDR2 is SVGIG (reference sequence). Trimming cost V 4 bases and J 0 bases, with 1 base left between them. The CDR3 length is 11 residues. The CDR3 nucleotides read TGTGCCTGGACCTCCTACAATGAGCAGTTCTTC. Protein sequence: CAWTSYNEQFF.

The chain carries TRBV12-3 or TRBV12-4 and TRBJ1-1; D uncertain. Trimming left V 2 bases short and J 7 bases short, with 5 bases between. CDR3 length equals 11 residues. CDR3 region: CASSLIDEAFF. The CDR3 DNA reads TGTGCCAGCAGTTTAATCGATGAAGCTTTCTTT.

The CDR3 DNA is TGTGCCTGGAGTGTAAGTAATTACGAGCAGTACTTC. Amino acids: CAWSVSNYEQYF. This sequence joins TRBV30 and TRBJ2-7; D is undetermined. The V end was cut by 0 bases, the J end by 4 bases, with 7 bases between. The CDR3 runs 12 residues. Germline-derived CDR1 and CDR2 are GTSNPN and SVGIG (reference sequence).

The chain combines TRBV29-1 with TRBJ1-2; D remains unclear. Trimming left V 3 bases short and J 7 bases short, with 9 bases between. The germline V gene has CDR1 SQVTM and CDR2 ANQGSEA. CDR3 length: 11 amino acids. For the CDR3, the DNA is TGCAGCGTTGAGAGGGTCGGTGGCTACACCTTC. Translating it yields CSVERVGGYTF.

The J gene is TRBJ2-7, the V gene TRBV28; tentatively, D is TRBD1 or TRBD2 (5 bases each). CDR1 and CDR2 from the germline V gene are MDHEN and SYDVKM. Between the trimmed V and J ends, which lost 5 bases and 1 base, there was a span of 12 bases. This CDR3 has 14 residues. The CDR3 loop is CASSPRDPSYEQYF. The CDR3 bases are TGTGCCAGCAGTCCCCGGGACCCATCCTACGAGCAGTACTTC.

The chain couples TRBV20-1 to TRBJ1-1, with D maybe TRBD1 (5 bases). Deletions cut 5 bases from V and 7 bases from J, with 14 bases between. In germline, CDR1 is DFQATT, CDR2 SNEGSKA (reference sequence). The CDR3 covers 12 residues. CDR3: CSAPYDRYEAFF. Written as DNA, the CDR3 is TGCAGTGCTCCCTACGACAGATATGAAGCTTTCTTT.

The rearrangement links TRBV2 to TRBJ2-5; TRBD1 might be the D (5 bases). CDR3 length: 13 residues. Germline-derived CDR1 and CDR2 are SNHLY and FYNNEI. Between the trimmed V and J ends, which lost 3 bases and 1 base, there was a span of 6 bases. This CDR3 reads CASSDDSQETQYF. The CDR3 DNA sequence: TGTGCCAGCAGTGACGACAGCCAAGAGACCCAGTACTTC. The full variable domain, its missing parts supplied by reference TRBV2 and TRBJ2-5, is EPEVTQTPSHQVTQMGQEVILRCVPISNHLYFYWYRQILGQKVEFLVSFYNNEISEKSEIFDDQFSVERPDGSNFTLKIRSTKLEDSAMYFCASSDDSQETQYFGPGTRLLVL.

About this clonotype itself: A junction boundary mismatches the germline segment, possibly from a read error. J is TRBJ2-1 and V is TRBV7-2, with unresolved D. CDR1 is SGHTA, CDR2 FQGNSA, per germline. The CDR3 has 13 residues. The CDR3 region has the DNA TGTGCCAGCAGAGCCACGCCGGGCCCCGATAAAGGCTTC. Its translation: CASRATPGPDKGF.

A single count supports this clonotype. The V call is TRBV9, the J call TRBJ1-5; D ambiguous. The CDR3 length is 18 residues. Looked up from germline, CDR1 is SGDLS and CDR2 is YYNGEE. Trimming left V 6 bases short and J 9 bases short, with 31 bases between. Written as DNA, the CDR3 is TGTGCCAGCAACCCCACTGGACTCGCCGTGCACTGCTGGGGGCCCCAGCATTTT. It translates to CASNPTGLAVHCWGPQHF.

The chain couples TRBV30 to TRBJ1-2; D is ambiguous. Germline values: CDR1 GTSNPN, CDR2 SVGIG (reference sequence). V lost 0 bases and J 6 bases, leaving 11 bases between the germline ends. CDR3 length: 13 amino acids. The CDR3 is CAWSVMGSNGYTF. The DNA for the CDR3 is TGTGCCTGGAGTGTAATGGGGTCTAATGGCTACACCTTC. The full variable domain, in which reference TRBV30 and TRBJ1-2 provide the parts outside the CDR3, is SQTIHQWPATLVQPVGSPLSLECTVEGTSNPNLYWYRQAAGRGLQLLFYSVGIGQISSEVPQNLSASRPQDRQFILSSKKLLLSDSGFYLCAWSVMGSNGYTFGSGTRLTVV.

The rearrangement uses TRBV27 and TRBJ1-1; TRBD1 matches at 8 bases. This CDR3 has 14 amino acids. V shed 4 bases, J shed 3 bases, and the junction held 4 bases outside the gene matches. The germline gives CDR1 MNHEY, CDR2 SMNVEV (reference sequence). The CDR3 here is CASSSGQGYTEAFF. CDR3 in DNA: TGTGCCAGCAGTTCCGGACAGGGCTACACTGAAGCTTTCTTT.

The V gene is TRBV20-1, the J gene TRBJ1-2; tentative D call: TRBD1 (6 bases). V lost 2 bases, J lost 5 bases, and 15 bases lay in between. CDR1 is DFQATT and CDR2 is SNEGSKA in the germline V gene (reference sequence). This CDR3 spans 14 amino acids. The CDR3 loop is CSARSTGRTYGYTF. Here the CDR3 DNA reads TGCAGTGCTAGATCAACAGGGAGGACTTATGGCTACACCTTC.

Remarks on this clonotype: The conserved phenylalanine or tryptophan normally closing the CDR3 is absent here, so this likely arose from a read error. J is TRBJ1-2 and V is TRBV3-1; D gene unclear. The CDR3 has 13 residues. From germline, CDR1 is LGHDT and CDR2 YNNKEL (reference sequence). Trimming removed 3 bases at V and 6 bases at J, with 11 bases between. The CDR3 loop reads CASSHIQADGYTS. DNA of the CDR3: TGTGCCAGCAGCCATATCCAGGCTGATGGCTACACCTCC.

The rearrangement joins TRBV20-1 to TRBJ2-3; D possibly corresponds to TRBD2 (5 bases). The CDR3 is 13 residues long. Germline V gene data show CDR1 as DFQATT and CDR2 as SNEGSKA (reference sequence). V lost 0 bases and J 9 bases, leaving 13 bases between the germline ends. DNA of the CDR3: TGCAGTGCTAGAGATCTGGGAGTCTACACGCAGTATTTT. Its protein is CSARDLGVYTQYF.